Below, 3 T cell receptor beta chains from the same sample are listed, as sequenced in a study of T-cell memory formation after mild COVID-19. Each CDR3 protein is one row after TCRdb ran MiXCR on the 5' RACE reads. The sample has about 450,000 distinct CDR3 sequences, 20% to 25% seen once. The sample comprised PBMCs or a T cell subset sorted from them (not recorded which). The receptor set was obtained from an adult woman who had mild COVID-19 (a few samples of this study predate the infection). Cell type and time point are not known.

V gene TRBV6-5 combines with J gene TRBJ2-1; TRBD1 agrees at 8 bases. The CDR3 totals 15 residues. With 2 bases clipped from V and 5 bases from J, the junction kept 5 bases outside the gene matches. Germline CDR1 and CDR2: MNHEY and SVGAGI. CDR3 bases: TGTGCCAGCAGTTACGCTGGACAGGGAAACAATGAGCAGTTCTTC. This encodes CASSYAGQGNNEQFF.

This chain connects TRBV15 to TRBJ1-5, with 7 bases fitting TRBD1. V trimming: 5 bases; J trimming: 0 bases; junction bases outside the gene matches: 7. Germline V gene lookup returns CDR1 LNHNV and CDR2 YYDKDF (reference sequence). The CDR3 sequence is 16 residues long. Here the CDR3 reads CATSLDRAYSNQPQHF. CDR3 sequence (DNA): TGTGCCACCAGCCTTGACAGGGCCTATAGCAATCAGCCCCAGCATTTT.

This chain's CDR3 is CASSYSYGELFF. The CDR3 DNA reads TGTGCCAGCAGCTACAGTTACGGGGAGCTGTTTTTT. This chain uses TRBV7-6 with TRBJ2-2; the D is unclear. The germline CDR1 and CDR2 sequences are SGHVS and FNYEAQ. There are 12 residues in the CDR3. The V and J ends lost 4 bases and 7 bases respectively, with 7 bases between them.